A selection of T cell receptor beta chains follows, all from one sample in a study of CD8 T cells in ankylosing spondylitis. MiXCR, run by TCRdb on the 5' RACE reads, gives a single entry per CDR3 protein. Of 470,000 or so distinct CDR3 sequences in the sample, roughly 26% were seen once. Sequenced input: blood, either unsorted or a sorted T cell fraction (not recorded which). Every receptor here comes from a male donor with ankylosing spondylitis. Each CDR3 is given with its conserved first and last residue. A D gene is named only where the DNA matches it firmly. Not every row has a clone size; where given, it reads once, few, many or a size class.

D: NA; V: TRBV5-1; J: TRBJ1-2; size: few; CDR3: CASSRGTIDPYGYTF; DNA: TGCGCCAGCAGCCGCGGGACAATCGATCCCTATGGCTACACCTTC
D: NA; V: TRBV21-1; J: TRBJ2-1; size: NA; CDR3: CASSKGGGWGYEQFF; DNA: TGTGCCAGCAGCAAAGGGGGTGGCTGGGGGTATGAGCAGTTCTTC
D: TRBD1; V: TRBV5-1; J: TRBJ2-3; size: NA; CDR3: CASSPEGQGLTDTQYF; DNA: TGCGCCAGCAGCCCTGAAGGACAGGGGCTCACAGATACGCAGTATTTT
D: TRBD1; V: TRBV12-3/TRBV12-4; J: TRBJ2-7; size: NA; CDR3: CASSSPWDRGYKQYF; DNA: TGTGCCAGCAGTAGTCCTTGGGACAGGGGCTACAAGCAGTACTTC
D: TRBD1; V: TRBV12-3/TRBV12-4; J: TRBJ1-5; size: few; CDR3: CASSSTGTAQHF; DNA: TGTGCCAGCAGTTCTACAGGGACAGCCCAGCATTTT
D: NA; V: TRBV6-1; J: TRBJ1-1; size: NA; CDR3: CASSAGRGTEAFF; DNA: TGTGCCAGCAGTGCCGGCCGCGGCACTGAAGCTTTCTTT
D: TRBD2; V: TRBV20-1; J: TRBJ2-1; size: NA; CDR3: CSARAVGLAGWSSYNEQFF; DNA: TGCAGTGCTAGAGCCGTAGGACTAGCGGGATGGAGCTCCTACAATGAGCAGTTCTTC
D: NA; V: TRBV5-6; J: TRBJ2-1; size: NA; CDR3: CASSLDRAEEQFF; DNA: TGTGCCAGCAGCTTGGACAGGGCAGAGGAGCAGTTCTTC
D: TRBD1; V: TRBV6-2/TRBV6-3; J: TRBJ2-1; size: many; CDR3: CASSYSPPNRGLYNEQFF; DNA: TGTGCCAGCAGTTACTCTCCCCCTAACAGGGGGCTGTACAATGAGCAGTTCTTC
D: NA; V: TRBV12-3/TRBV12-4; J: TRBJ2-5; size: many; CDR3: CASSRQYRETQYF; DNA: TGTGCCAGCAGCCGCCAGTATAGAGAGACCCAGTACTTC
D: NA; V: TRBV5-1; J: TRBJ1-5; size: few; CDR3: CASSWGEGDQPQHF; DNA: TGCGCCAGCAGCTGGGGAGAGGGGGACCAGCCCCAGCATTTT
D: NA; V: TRBV24-1; J: TRBJ2-2; size: NA; CDR3: CATSDVDMNTGELFF; DNA: TGTGCCACCAGTGACGTGGACATGAACACCGGGGAGCTGTTTTTT
D: TRBD2; V: TRBV5-1; J: TRBJ2-5; size: NA; CDR3: CASSLISGGPGTQYF; DNA: TGCGCCAGCAGCTTGATCTCGGGAGGGCCGGGGACCCAGTACTTC
D: NA; V: TRBV7-2; J: TRBJ1-2; size: NA; CDR3: CASSPGSYYGYTF; DNA: TGTGCCAGCAGCCCAGGATCTTACTATGGCTACACCTTC
D: TRBD2; V: TRBV5-1; J: TRBJ2-7; size: few; CDR3: CASSLDIGGFYEQYF; DNA: TGCGCCAGCAGCTTGGACATCGGGGGGTTCTACGAGCAGTACTTC
D: NA; V: TRBV3-1; J: TRBJ2-2; size: NA; CDR3: CASSSGRTGELFF; DNA: TGTGCCAGCAGCTCGGGCCGCACCGGGGAGCTGTTTTTT
D: NA; V: TRBV5-1; J: TRBJ1-1; size: few; CDR3: CASRAGILGGGTEAFF; DNA: TGCGCCAGCAGGGCAGGGATTTTAGGAGGCGGCACTGAAGCTTTCTTT
D: NA; V: TRBV27; J: TRBJ1-1; size: NA; CDR3: CASSLTRDTEAFF; DNA: TGTGCCAGCAGTTTAACCCGAGACACTGAAGCTTTCTTT
D: NA; V: TRBV5-1; J: TRBJ1-1; size: few; CDR3: CASSLKDRNTEAFF; DNA: TGCGCCAGCAGTCTTAAAGACAGGAACACTGAAGCTTTCTTT
D: NA; V: TRBV7-8; J: TRBJ2-7; size: few; CDR3: CASTLAGQFGEQYF; DNA: TGTGCCAGCACATTAGCCGGCCAGTTTGGGGAGCAGTACTTC
D: TRBD2; V: TRBV3-1; J: TRBJ2-7; size: NA; CDR3: CASSLSSGRIEQYF; DNA: TGTGCCAGCAGCCTTTCTAGCGGGAGAATCGAGCAGTACTTC
D: TRBD2; V: TRBV5-1; J: TRBJ2-5; size: NA; CDR3: CASSLATGGGQETQYF; DNA: TGCGCCAGCAGCTTGGCCACGGGAGGTGGCCAAGAGACCCAGTACTTC
D: NA; V: TRBV20-1; J: TRBJ1-1; size: few; CDR3: CSAREPSGAVNTEAFF; DNA: TGCAGTGCTAGAGAACCCTCAGGGGCCGTGAACACTGAAGCTTTCTTT
D: TRBD2; V: TRBV20-1; J: TRBJ2-1; size: few; CDR3: CSARGFSREDHEQFF; DNA: TGCAGTGCTAGAGGTTTTAGCCGGGAGGACCATGAGCAGTTCTTC
D: NA; V: TRBV10-3; J: TRBJ1-1; size: NA; CDR3: CAISEWSGNTEAFF; DNA: TGTGCCATCAGTGAGTGGTCGGGGAACACTGAAGCTTTCTTT
D: NA; V: TRBV5-6; J: TRBJ2-2; size: NA; CDR3: CASSPGPANTGELFF; DNA: TGTGCCAGCAGCCCCGGACCAGCAAACACCGGGGAGCTGTTTTTT
D: NA; V: TRBV29-1; J: TRBJ2-1; size: many; CDR3: CSVEDRGGYNEQFF; DNA: TGCAGCGTTGAAGATCGAGGTGGCTACAATGAGCAGTTCTTC
D: NA; V: TRBV7-8; J: TRBJ2-5; size: NA; CDR3: CASSQTRATQETQYF; DNA: TGTGCCAGCAGCCAAACACGGGCAACACAAGAGACCCAGTACTTC
D: TRBD1; V: TRBV20-1; J: TRBJ2-3; size: NA; CDR3: CSARGHRGGTDTQYF; DNA: TGCAGTGCTAGAGGTCACAGGGGAGGCACAGATACGCAGTATTTT
D: NA; V: TRBV20-1; J: TRBJ2-2; size: few; CDR3: CSASTLAVKAGELFF; DNA: TGCAGTGCTAGTACGCTAGCAGTCAAAGCCGGGGAGCTGTTTTTT
D: NA; V: TRBV20-1; J: TRBJ1-1; size: NA; CDR3: CSARQGPTEAFF; DNA: TGCAGTGCTAGGCAGGGACCCACTGAAGCTTTCTTT
D: NA; V: TRBV3-1; J: TRBJ2-1; size: NA; CDR3: CASSQVAGLYNEQFF; DNA: TGTGCCAGCAGCCAAGTGGCCGGACTGTACAATGAGCAGTTCTTC
D: TRBD1; V: TRBV6-5; J: TRBJ2-2; size: few; CDR3: CASRGQTGELFF; DNA: TGTGCCAGCAGGGGACAGACCGGGGAGCTGTTTTTT
D: NA; V: TRBV7-9; J: TRBJ1-6; size: few; CDR3: CASSSQGSESPLHF; DNA: TGTGCCAGCAGCTCGCAGGGGTCGGAATCACCCCTCCACTTT
D: NA; V: TRBV12-3/TRBV12-4; J: TRBJ1-6; size: few; CDR3: CASSFFPGSPLHF; DNA: TGTGCCAGCAGTTTTTTCCCAGGTTCACCCCTCCACTTT
D: NA; V: TRBV7-2; J: TRBJ2-7; size: few; CDR3: CASSLAVLSSSSSYEQYF; DNA: TGTGCCAGCAGCTTAGCGGTGCTGTCCTCTTCGAGCTCCTACGAGCAGTACTTC
D: NA; V: TRBV10-3; J: TRBJ2-5; size: NA; CDR3: CATSPSRDGETQYF; DNA: TGTGCCACGTCTCCGAGCAGGGATGGAGAGACCCAGTACTTC
D: NA; V: TRBV5-1; J: TRBJ2-3; size: few; CDR3: CASSEEDSSTDTQYF; DNA: TGCGCCAGCAGCGAGGAGGACAGCAGCACAGATACGCAGTATTTT
D: NA; V: TRBV20-1; J: TRBJ1-1; size: NA; CDR3: CSASSGGFEAFF; DNA: TGCAGTGCTAGTTCCGGGGGCTTCGAAGCTTTCTTT
D: NA; V: TRBV4-1; J: TRBJ1-2; size: NA; CDR3: CASSQVPNRSLYGYTF; DNA: TGCGCCAGCAGCCAAGTCCCTAATAGGAGTCTGTATGGCTACACCTTC
D: NA; V: TRBV9; J: TRBJ1-6; size: NA; CDR3: CASSVEGRWDSPLHF; DNA: TGTGCCAGCAGCGTAGAGGGCAGGTGGGATTCACCCCTCCACTTT
D: NA; V: TRBV7-2; J: TRBJ1-2; size: few; CDR3: CASSTDGGYYGYTF; DNA: TGTGCCAGCAGCACAGACGGGGGCTACTATGGCTACACCTTC
D: TRBD1; V: TRBV11-2; J: TRBJ1-1; size: few; CDR3: CASSSQGQGVTEAFF; DNA: TGTGCCAGCAGCTCCCAGGGACAGGGGGTTACTGAAGCTTTCTTT
D: NA; V: TRBV7-6; J: TRBJ2-7; size: NA; CDR3: CASSPRAPNPYEQYF; DNA: TGTGCCAGCAGCCCACGGGCCCCGAACCCCTACGAGCAGTACTTC
D: NA; V: TRBV11-2; J: TRBJ1-2; size: few; CDR3: CASSPIDIANYGYTF; DNA: TGTGCCAGCAGCCCCATCGATATCGCAAACTATGGCTACACCTTC
D: NA; V: TRBV5-1; J: TRBJ2-2; size: NA; CDR3: CASSLQATDGELFF; DNA: TGCGCCAGCAGCTTACAAGCGACTGACGGGGAGCTGTTTTTT
D: NA; V: TRBV15; J: TRBJ2-3; size: NA; CDR3: CATSREITDTQYF; DNA: TGTGCCACCAGCAGAGAAATCACAGATACGCAGTATTTT
D: NA; V: TRBV11-1; J: TRBJ2-1; size: few; CDR3: CASSSGPSSYNEQFF; DNA: TGTGCCAGCAGCTCCGGGCCCAGCTCCTACAATGAGCAGTTCTTC
D: TRBD2; V: TRBV5-1; J: TRBJ2-1; size: NA; CDR3: CASSSSSGSSYNEQFF; DNA: TGCGCCAGCAGCTCTTCTAGCGGAAGCTCCTACAATGAGCAGTTCTTC